This T cell receptor beta chain was sequenced in a study of blood T cells in healthy people across ages (dated by TCRdb to the mid-2010s). Broadly, across the study: In model experiments, template switching captured roughly one uniquely barcoded TCR beta cDNA molecule for every two T cells. To track age-related changes in TCR beta repertoire diversity, the study relied on deep sequencing normalized with unique cDNA molecular identifiers. Donors were grouped into four age groups: young (average roughly 17 years), middle-aged (39), aged (roughly 67) and long-lived (roughly 80). Donors of different ages were randomly distributed across sequencing lanes to avoid experimental bias. For two donors (one aged 18 to 29 and one aged 80 or older), the study analyzed two additional independent replicas of 1 million unique cDNA reads from the same blood draw.

Broader findings and caveats from the paper: The CMV infection status of donors was not known, potentially confounding age-related changes in expanded clonotypes. A strong correlation was found between observed TCR beta diversity and the percentage of naive T cells measured by flow cytometry. As age increased, observed TCR beta diversity per million T cells dropped in a roughly linear way, and a significant reduction was already evident by age around 41. Compared with the aged group, the long-lived group had more naive CD4+ T cells, fewer expanded clones and increased TCR diversity, suggesting age selection. Estimates of total diversity based on one million sequenced T cells were regarded as lower bounds and as underestimates. Bulk unsorted PBMC profiling prevented conclusive comparison of naive and antigen-experienced compartments.

Systemically healthy Caucasian individuals from Russia, some 40 in total and aged about 6 to 95 years, were included as donors. About 9.6 milliliters of peripheral blood were collected from each donor into EDTA-treated Vacutainer tubes. PBMCs were isolated by Ficoll-Paque density-gradient centrifugation, with at least 7 million obtained per sample. Total RNA, at least 6 micrograms per sample, was extracted from PBMCs with Trizol reagent. For every donor, an aliquot of PBMCs went through flow cytometry to measure the percentages of naive CD45RAhigh/CD27high T cells. The CDR3 runs 15 residues from the cysteine to the phenylalanine. Only the CDR3 portion is preserved as DNA: 45 bases, with reading frame beginning at the first base. V sheds 4 bases and J sheds 0 bases, leaving 13 bases between their ends. Per the germline V gene, MGHRA is the CDR1 and YSYEKL is the CDR2. Library construction relied on 5' RACE. These reads were obtained on an Illumina HiSeq 2500. A second roughly 6 to 11 cycle PCR used a sample-barcoded 5' primer and a J-beta primer mix. A unique molecular identifier was introduced onto each TCR beta cDNA molecule by a template-switch 5' adaptor carrying 12 random nucleotides. Each sample yielded at least 2.5 million CDR3-containing paired-end reads. The Mint cDNA synthesis kit, primed by a TRBC-specific oligonucleotide, was used to synthesize first-strand cDNA from all RNA. Following uracil-DNA glycosylase treatment, all cDNA underwent a first 18-cycle PCR with the universal primers M1SS and BC2_uni_R. On the study's bioinformatics: Normalization of each sample was performed by random selection of 1 million high-quality reads, each carrying a distinct molecular identifier. Instead of being binned into consensus sequences, reads that shared molecular identifiers were thrown out. CDR3 identification, clonotype clustering and error correction used MiTCR with a Q25 quality threshold and the strictest error-elimination algorithm. Lower-bound total TCR beta diversity was estimated with a nonparametric unseen species model using Euler transformation. TCRdb trimmed public reads at Q25 via fastp, called clones via MiXCR and kept in-frame beta chains. One record per CDR3 amino acid sequence lists the most common genes and DNA. TCRdb, rather than the study authors, made the V and J calls. The sample table contains roughly 800,000 distinct CDR3 sequences; only one count was recorded for 58% of them. The biggest ten clones account for approximately 20% of the sample.

As to this clonotype: Its antigen is currently not known. No base-level quality is on record; no much larger clone is a single base apart.

This clonotype originated in a man aged 30 to 39 in good health. The chain uses TRBV4-1 and TRBJ2-7, and possibly TRBD2, on 6 matching bases. The sequenced sample consisted of blood. The CDR3 region has the sequence CASSLEGSSSYEQYF. The DNA sequence reads TGCGCCAGCAGCCTGGAGGGTAGCAGCTCCTACGAGCAGTACTTC.